This section outlines one T cell receptor (beta chain) sequence together with its context. This record belongs to a study of blood T cell repertoires in COVID-19. The overall study: Researchers got acute and convalescent COVID-19 samples from the United States, Italy and Spain. The analysed material was cDNA or gDNA that came from T cells, B-cell-depleted T cells, or PBMCs.

The CDR3 spans 16 residues. V lost 5 bases, J lost 4 bases, and 15 bases lay in between. In germline, CDR1 is SGHAT, CDR2 FQNNGV. Authors' data handling: How many nucleated cells were present was estimated from reference gene primer amplification. Sequencing was performed with immunoSEQ multiplex PCR; in TCRdb, only in-frame clones are kept and a portion is missing. From that table come the V and J calls and clone size; the DNA was used to work out D and trimming. The sample has about 40,000 clones, more than 75% seen once. The source is a human donor in a cohort sampled during active COVID-19. Sequenced: peripheral blood. The chain couples TRBV11-2 to TRBJ2-6; D ambiguous. This chain's CDR3 is CASSVRTPQGANVLTF. In DNA form, the CDR3 reads TGTGCCAGCAGCGTACGTACTCCTCAAGGGGCCAACGTCCTGACTTTC.